This record looks at one T cell receptor (beta chain) sequence and its context. The table lists this clonotype with a few counts. Its antigen remains unidentified. No qualities accompany the bases; no much larger clone lies one base away. Library creation used multiplex PCR. The sequencing machine was an Illumina HiSeq 4000. CDR3 regions were amplified by Arm-PCR with iRepertoire HTBI primers to construct TCR beta libraries. Gel purification was performed on PCR products prior to sequencing. The original methods were these. Gene usage analysis of CDR3 amino acid clonotypes used the roughly 60 TRBV and about 13 TRBJ segments found across samples. COPE and FqMerger were used to merge the filtered high-quality paired reads into contigs. BLAST was used to align contigs to IMGT TRBV, TRBD and TRBJ reference genes, with CDR3 defined following IMGT. Any clonotype with a frequency above 0.1% was counted as a highly expanded clone. Repertoire diversity was measured by Shannon entropy, and V-J evenness by the Gini coefficient. A clonotype was considered public if more than one individual shared it. Through fastp at Q25 and MiXCR, TCRdb rebuilt clones from the public reads, retaining in-frame beta chains. Records with the same CDR3 protein are collapsed into one entry carrying the most frequent genes and DNA. In this record, the V and J calls reflect TCRdb's handling and not the investigators' own analysis. Counted in this sample were 400,000 to 500,000 distinct CDR3 sequences; around a fifth of them appeared once. The top ten hold under 15% of the sample.

The intended sense of this specimen's time point label: persistent/refractory GD, antithyroid drugs over 5 years with positive TRAb. RNA was extracted from PBMCs in TRIzol for both TCR sequencing and RNA sequencing. The diagnosis of Graves' disease was made according to American Thyroid Association guidelines. The patients came from an endocrinology department in Xi'an, China. From each patient, around 9 milliliters of peripheral blood was collected into an EDTA anticoagulant tube. Ficoll Paque Plus density gradient separation was used to isolate PBMCs, and no additional T cell sorting was done. An Agilent 2100 Bioanalyzer and agarose gel were used to check RNA quality, while a NanoDrop 2000 measured RNA concentration. This sample stems from a study of regulatory T cells in long-lasting Graves disease (dated by TCRdb to the early 2020s). Concerning the study at large: Persistent Graves' disease was defined as persistently positive TSH receptor autoantibodies together with antithyroid drug treatment for over 5 years. This study used TCR sequencing and RNA sequencing of peripheral blood to compare persistent Graves' disease patients against newly diagnosed Graves' disease patients. The study was registered as a clinical trial and conducted in China. A total of about 33 samples underwent TCR sequencing: 13 from persistent and around 20 from newly diagnosed Graves' disease patients. On average, persistent Graves' disease patients in the clinical cohort had been on antithyroid drugs for approximately ten years.

What the authors observed across the whole study: The authors noted that the small sample size was a limitation that may lower accuracy. Persistent disease showed preferential use of TRBV28, TRBJ1-2 and TRBJ2-5, whereas newly diagnosed disease favored TRBV20-1 and TRBJ2-1. Because the primary lesion, thyroid tissue, could not be accessed, the study looked at peripheral blood alone. Lower TCR Shannon entropy and fewer highly expanded clones were observed in persistent Graves' disease patients than in newly diagnosed patients, which suggested clonal expansion. More public clonotypes were shared among persistent patients (around 2,600) than among newly diagnosed patients (over 900). Only the TCR beta chain was sequenced and analyzed.

The CDR3 measures 14 amino acids from cysteine to phenylalanine. Only the CDR3 DNA stays, 42 bases, in frame from base 1. CDR1 and CDR2, per the germline V gene, are SGDLS and YYNGEE. Unmatched junction bases come to 5, with V trimmed by 3 bases and J by 2 bases. The chain joins TRBV9 to TRBJ2-7, with TRBD1 identical over 7 junction bases. The TCR sequence derives from a female donor with Graves disease. Sequenced material: peripheral blood mononuclear cells (PBMCs), taken when the disease was refractory, from a patient treated with antithyroid drugs. The CDR3 region reads CASSAGQEAYEQYF. At the DNA level, the sequence is TGTGCCAGCAGCGCCGGACAGGAAGCCTACGAGCAGTACTTC. Supplemented by the reference TRBV9 and TRBJ2-7 proteins around the CDR3, the complete variable domain is DSGVTQTPKHLITATGQRVTLRCSPRSGDLSVYWYQQSLDQGLQFLIQYYNGEERAKGNILERFSAQQFPDLHSELNLSSLELGDSALYFCASSAGQEAYEQYFGPGTRLTVT.